The following is a T cell receptor beta chain sequence with its context. This specimen belongs to a study of blood T cell repertoires in COVID-19. Study as a whole: Acute-phase and convalescent COVID-19 samples originated in the United States, Italy and Spain.

Patients in Seattle were enrolled during active infection, then followed longitudinally. Study processing details: For nucleated cells, counts were estimated from reference gene primer amplification. The protocol was immunoSEQ multiplex PCR, while the TCRdb copy is restricted to in-frame clones and leaves out a portion. That table gives V, J and clone size, and the DNA gave D and trimming. The data show roughly 41,000 clones, around four fifths seen once. The sequenced sample was peripheral blood. The source of this sequence is a man in his 60s with COVID-19, enrolled during active disease.

CDR3 nucleotides: TGTGCCAGCAGCCCTATTCTTAACTATGGCTACACCTTC. Its protein product is CASSPILNYGYTF. This rearrangement joins TRBV28 to TRBJ1-2; D gene ambiguous. Deletions cut 6 bases from V and 1 base from J, with 9 bases between. The CDR3 spans 13 residues. Germline CDR1 reads MDHEN; CDR2 reads SYDVKM.